The 2 T cell receptor beta chains below all came from one sample that was sequenced in a study of blood T cell repertoires in COVID-19. Libraries were prepared by immunoSEQ multiplex PCR; TCRdb keeps only in-frame clonotypes and omits some of them. The profile covers some 340,000 clones, with approximately 91% appearing a single time and roughly 3.9% taken by the ten largest. Sequences were obtained from PBMCs or T cells enriched from blood (not recorded which). The receptors derive from a young woman who had been exposed to COVID-19.

J is TRBJ1-6 and V is TRBV4-1; D is undetermined. This CDR3 has 16 residues. The germline CDR1 and CDR2 sequences are MGHRA and YSYEKL. Trimming took 1 base from V and 0 from J, leaving 7 bases between them. This CDR3 reads CASSQGGRSYNSPLHF. CDR3 coding DNA: TGCGCCAGCAGCCAAGGTGGCCGCTCCTATAATTCACCCCTCCACTTT.

This rearrangement joins TRBV24-1 to TRBJ2-1; D may be TRBD1 (6 bases). The CDR3 extends over 16 amino acids. Trimming took 6 bases from V and 6 from J, leaving 20 bases between them. CDR1 and CDR2 (germline): KGHDR, SFDVKD. CDR3 in DNA: TGTGCCACCAGTCAGAAAGGGGGAAGAATATCCAATGAGCAGTTCTTC. Residues: CATSQKGGRISNEQFF.